Included here is one T cell receptor (beta chain) sequence, with context. This record comes from a study of CD8 T cells in Susac syndrome. Germline values: CDR1 SGHVS, CDR2 FNYEAQ. This CDR3 region has 15 residues. The V gene lost 1 base and the J gene lost 2 bases, with 10 bases spanning the gap. RNA totalling about 0.5 to 1 ug underwent reverse transcription with random hexamers. Multiplex immunoSEQ PCR targeted 54 Vbeta and 13 Jbeta TCR beta segments. MiXCR, applied by TCRdb to the immunoSEQ multiplex PCR reads, yields one record per CDR3 protein. The sample shows about 250,000 distinct CDR3 sequences, about 94% of them seen only once. Purification of the CD8+ and CD4+ T cells relied on negative isolation, and TEMRA cells underwent FACS enrichment.

Specimen: CD4+ T cells from PBMCs. This chain connects TRBV7-6 to TRBJ2-3, with D uncertain. The sequence was obtained from a human donor with multiple sclerosis. CDR3 nucleotides: TGTGCCAGCAGCTTAGTCGAACCATTCACAGATACGCAGTATTTT. It encodes CASSLVEPFTDTQYF.